This T cell receptor beta chain was captured by sequencing in a study of OX40 agonist ivuxolimab in advanced cancers. Clones were read by immunoSEQ multiplex PCR, and TCRdb kept only the in-frame ones, dropping some. This table holds roughly 77,000 clones, around 80% found once. V trimming: 0 bases; J trimming: 4 bases; junction bases outside the gene matches: 2. CDR1 is MDHEN and CDR2 is SYDVKM in the germline V gene. The CDR3 totals 16 residues. Sequencing used CD4+ or CD8+ T cells sorted from blood, obtained in a trial of the OX40 agonist ivuxolimab. The clonotype originates from an adult with an advanced solid tumor such as melanoma, head and neck, liver or kidney cancer. The chain combines TRBV28 with TRBJ1-5; TRBD1 matches 11 bases. CDR3 nucleotide sequence: TGTGCCAGCAGTTTATGGGGACAGGGGGGAAATCAGCCCCAGCATTTT. This sequence encodes CASSLWGQGGNQPQHF.